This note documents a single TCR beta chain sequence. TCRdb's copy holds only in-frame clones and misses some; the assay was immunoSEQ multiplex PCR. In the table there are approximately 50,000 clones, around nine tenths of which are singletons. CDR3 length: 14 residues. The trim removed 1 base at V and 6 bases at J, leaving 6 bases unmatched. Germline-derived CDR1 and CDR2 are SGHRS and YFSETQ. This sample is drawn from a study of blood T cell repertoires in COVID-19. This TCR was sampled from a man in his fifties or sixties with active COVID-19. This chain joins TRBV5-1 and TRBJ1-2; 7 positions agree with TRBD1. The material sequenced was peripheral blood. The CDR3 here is CASSLRRQGDGYTF. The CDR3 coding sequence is TGCGCCAGCAGCTTGAGGCGGCAGGGGGATGGCTACACCTTC.